This TCR beta chain is from a study of CD8+ T cells in alopecia areata. cDNA serving as the sequencing template came from extracted, reverse transcribed RNA. The method was immunoSEQ multiplex PCR; TCRdb's version includes in-frame clones alone and lacks a portion of them. Among 150,000 or so clones listed, approximately 45% were seen once. The ends were cut back, 4 bases at V and 1 base at J, with 9 bases in the middle. Per germline, CDR1 SGHRS and CDR2 YFSETQ. CDR3 size: 13 residues. This TCR came from a human donor with alopecia areata. This chain joins TRBV5-1 and TRBJ2-7; possibly TRBD1 for D (5 bases). Sample: CD4+ T cells sorted from blood. In DNA, the CDR3 is TGCGCCAGCAGCAAGGACAATTCCTACGAGCAGTACTTC. It is translated as CASSKDNSYEQYF.